The present T cell receptor beta chain was sequenced within a study of T cell changes during pregnancy in multiple sclerosis (dated by TCRdb to between 2019 and 2020). In the study overall: The study looked at changes in the T cell repertoire across pregnancy in women with multiple sclerosis.

Library preparation employed the immunoSEQ multiplex PCR assay. In its TCRdb copy, this immuneACCESS table keeps in-frame sequences only and misses some clones. Where compared with another copy, unresolved V genes explain less than half of these, and the others have no known cause. For this sample there are roughly 90,000 clones; almost 95% appear just once. Around 2.3% of the sample is in the top ten clones. For CDR1 and CDR2, the germline V gene lists SGHRS and YFSETQ. Relative to germline, V is 1 base shorter and J is 5 bases shorter, with 12 bases between their ends. The CDR3 numbers 15 residues from cysteine through phenylalanine. The entry retains the CDR3 DNA only, 45 bases that are in frame from base 1. In regard to this clone: The target of this receptor is not known. No clone much larger than this one lies a single base away; base qualities are absent.

The receptor's source is a female donor with multiple sclerosis, enrolled in a pregnancy study. The receptor chain draws on TRBV5-1 and TRBJ1-4; a weak D assignment points to TRBD1 (5 bases agree). Sequences were derived from peripheral blood, sampled in the third trimester of pregnancy. In nucleotides, the sequence is TGCGCCAGCAGCTTGACTAGGGGACTGAATGAAAAACTGTTTTTT. Translated, this gives CASSLTRGLNEKLFF.